The present T cell receptor beta chain was sequenced within a study of early stage breast cancer tumors (dated by TCRdb to the late 2010s). Concerning the study at large: Of the 15 or so invasive breast tumors, eleven to twelve were found to be estrogen receptor-positive, progesterone receptor-positive and HER2-negative. Of the approximately twelve ER+/PR+/HER2- tumors, eight were classified as invasive ductal carcinomas and four as invasive lobular carcinomas. The samples as a whole yielded around 2.5 million detected templates, corresponding to over a million unique clonotypes. The average read coverage per sample was approximately 9.9-fold.

Each sample was amplified in two independent genomic DNA replicates, using around 0.55 ug for blood and 1.5 ug for tumor or normal breast. Following the manufacturer's instructions, the ImmunoSeq Intro kit was used to carry out TCRB sequencing on genomic DNA. The multiplex PCR ran for 31 cycles using proprietary primers and spike-in control sequences for absolute quantification. Single-end 150-bp reads were used to sequence an 87-bp fragment spanning the CDR3 plus the flanking V and J genes. Seven samples, with two replicates for each sample, were multiplexed per lane of an Illumina MiSeq using version 3.0 chemistry. Per the original workflow: Raw data were processed by the vendor's proprietary pipeline, with both replicates merged into one result per sample. To define clonotypes, the study grouped productive rearrangements that shared the V-gene family, CDR3 amino acid sequence and J-gene segment. Clonality was calculated as 1 minus the normalized Shannon entropy (Pielou evenness) of TCRB abundances. To estimate T cell density, the total number of templates was divided by the input cell count, which was inferred from how much DNA went in. Total repertoire diversity and clonality were estimated with Recon using default parameters. Clonotypes with over 0.1% abundance in tumor and at least 32-fold higher abundance in tumor than in normal breast were defined as tumor-enriched. Held by TCRdb, this immuneACCESS table contains in-frame sequences only and omits some clones. Under half of the omission traces to an unresolved V gene where checked; the cause of the rest is unknown. V, J and clone size are taken as reported in that table, and D and trimming were inferred from the DNA itself. Counted in this sample were fewer than 50,000 clones; about 78% of them appeared once. The ten largest make up roughly 6.8% of the sample.

The germline V gene supplies CDR1 SGHTA and CDR2 FQGNSA. Including cysteine and phenylalanine, the CDR3 has 16 amino acids. CDR3 DNA is the only sequence kept; it has 48 bases, read in frame from the first base. V lost 7 bases and J lost 8 bases, and the count of bases not matched to a germline gene is 13. Results and caveats for the whole study, not just this receptor: Around 2.5-fold higher T cell density and higher clonality were observed in tumors than in adjacent normal breast tissue. Sequencing bulk genomic DNA from unsorted cells could not capture chain pairing or functional markers like CD4, CD8 and FOXP3. Analysis by tumor subtype was prevented by the small cohort size. Repertoires from blood and normal breast were more alike than repertoires from blood and tumor, and in about 85% of the 16 patients, comparing each tissue with blood separated tumor from normal. Enriched TCRB sequences shared across patients were mostly commonly generated sequences, unlikely to play an important role in the tumor microenvironment.

The study profiled bulk TCR beta-chain repertoires in matched peripheral blood, tumor and adjacent normal breast tissue taken from approximately 15 patients with early-stage breast cancer. Before surgery, roughly 4.5-11 mL of whole blood was collected in EDTA tubes and processed within 2 hours. Peripheral blood mononuclear cells were isolated by Ficoll-Paque centrifugation in SepMate-50 tubes. For storage in liquid nitrogen, PBMCs were cryopreserved as aliquots of 2 to 4 million cells in approximately 90% FBS with around 10% DMSO. The Qiagen AllPrep DNA/RNA Mini kit was used to extract genomic DNA. On this clone itself: The specificity of this receptor is unknown. Nothing much larger sits one base from this clone, and base qualities are not available.

The sequenced sample consisted of blood. This clonotype was obtained from a person between 45 and 65 years old with breast cancer. Here the chain combines TRBV7-2 and TRBJ2-1, with 11 middle bases fitting TRBD1. CDR3 reads: CASNYPGTGGRDEQFF. The sequenced DNA is TGTGCCAGCAACTATCCCGGGACAGGGGGAAGGGATGAGCAGTTCTTC.